This T cell receptor (beta chain) was identified in a study of T cell changes during pregnancy in multiple sclerosis. Only in-frame clones appear in the TCRdb table, and some are missing; sequencing was by immunoSEQ multiplex PCR. Found here are 130,000 or so clones, roughly 97% of them singletons; the top ten hold approximately 0.45%. The table lists this clone with a count of one. The CDR3 loop spans 16 amino acids. V lost 6 bases, J lost 2 bases, and 11 bases stayed unmatched. The V gene's germline CDR1 is SGHAT and CDR2 FQNNGV. The rearrangement joins TRBV11-2 to TRBJ2-7; 9 bases are a match to TRBD2. This clonotype was obtained from a female donor with multiple sclerosis, enrolled in a pregnancy study. The starting material was peripheral blood, obtained after pregnancy. In nucleotides, the CDR3 is TGTGCCAGCAGGAAACCGGGACTAGCCTTGACCTACGAGCAGTACTTC. Protein product: CASRKPGLALTYEQYF. The whole variable domain, remainder taken from reference TRBV11-2 and TRBJ2-7, is EAGVAQSPRYKIIEKRQSVAFWCNPISGHATLYWYQQILGQGPKLLIQFQNNGVVDDSQLPKDRFSAERLKGVDSTLKIQPAKLEDSAVYLCASRKPGLALTYEQYFGPGTRLTVT.